This T cell receptor (beta chain) was found in a study of T cell responses to AZD1222 COVID-19 vaccine. V was shortened by 3 bases and J by 0 bases, with 3 bases between the two germline ends. Germline V gene sequence: CDR1 SGHTA, CDR2 FQGNSA. The CDR3 extends over 13 amino acids. Findings and limits, study-wide: Variant regions that are unmutated are reportedly the target of nearly half of spike-specific TCRs. When two AZD1222 doses had been given, Spike-specific TCR breadth and depth rose.

Concerning this clone itself: Its antigen remains unidentified.

Method: immunoSEQ multiplex PCR; TCRdb's copy keeps in-frame clones and lacks some. The data show approximately 200,000 clones, with roughly 94% seen just once and 1.7% held by the top ten. The chain combines TRBV7-2 with TRBJ1-5; D is uncertain. The TCR originated in an adult who received the MenACWY meningococcal vaccine as a control. The source was peripheral blood, collected 28 days after the second dose of the MenACWY control vaccine. CDR3 sequence: CASSLFSNQPQHF. The CDR3, as DNA: TGTGCCAGCAGCTTGTTTAGCAATCAGCCCCAGCATTTT.